Shown below are 24 T cell receptor beta chains from a single sample sequenced in a study of PD-1 blockade in classical Hodgkin lymphoma. Profiling relied on immunoSEQ multiplex PCR, and the TCRdb table lists in-frame clones only, not all of them. The data hold about 85,000 clones, with less than 95% observed a single time. This sample's time point: cycle 4 day 1 (C4D1), after around six weeks of nivolumab. Every patient experienced relapse after autologous stem cell transplantation, and brentuximab vedotin exposure varied. The sequencing used peripheral blood mononuclear cells (PBMCs), collected before the fourth cycle of nivolumab. The receptor source for this set is a human donor with classical Hodgkin lymphoma.

There are a few counts of this clone. J is TRBJ2-2 and V is TRBV7-9, with 7 bases fitting TRBD2. In germline, CDR1 is SEHNR, CDR2 FQNEAQ (reference sequence). The trim removed 5 bases at V and 9 bases at J, leaving 6 bases unmatched. The CDR3 is 13 residues long. The CDR3 sequence is CASSRRLAWELFF. The CDR3 DNA reads TGTGCCAGCAGCCGAAGACTAGCATGGGAGCTGTTTTTT.

About this clone itself: An end of the junction differs from the germline gene, which may be a read error. The DNA for the CDR3 is TGTGCCAGCAGTATCACAGGGTTTTCTGGCCACACCTTC. It translates to CASSITGFSGHTF. The chain joins TRBV6-5 to TRBJ1-2; TRBD1 might be the D (6 bases). The CDR3 runs 13 residues. Germline-derived CDR1 and CDR2 are MNHEY and SVGAGI.

This clone was detected a few times. The V gene is TRBV19, the J gene TRBJ2-2; 7 bases line up with TRBD1. CDR1 and CDR2 (germline): LNHDA, SQIVND (reference sequence). J was trimmed by 4 bases and V by 5 bases; bases with no gene match: 10. The CDR3 is made up of 16 amino acids. The CDR3 DNA sequence: TGTGCCAGTAGTTTAACACAGGGGCGAGGCACCGGGGAGCTGTTTTTT. Amino acid sequence: CASSLTQGRGTGELFF.

The chain employs TRBV6-5 and TRBJ1-5, with 8 bases aligning to TRBD1. V gave up 6 bases and J gave up 7 bases; unmatched junction bases: 8. Germline CDR1 and CDR2: MNHEY and SVGAGI. The CDR3 is 14 amino acids. This chain's CDR3 is CASSLTGVGQPQHF. For the CDR3, the DNA is TGTGCCAGCAGCTTGACAGGGGTGGGACAGCCCCAGCATTTT.

The rearrangement joins TRBV4-3 to TRBJ1-2; perhaps TRBD1 as D (6 bases). V was clipped by 1 base and J by 8 bases, with 11 bases between them. Germline values: CDR1 LGHNA, CDR2 YSLEER. The CDR3 loop spans 13 amino acids. CDR3 nucleotides: TGCGCCAGCAGCCAAGGAAAGGGGGAGGGCTACACCTTC. It is translated as CASSQGKGEGYTF.

The rearrangement links TRBV19 to TRBJ2-2; D might be TRBD2 (6 bases). CDR1 is LNHDA, CDR2 SQIVND, per germline (reference sequence). The CDR3 totals 16 residues. V lost 5 bases and J 5 bases, leaving 18 bases between the germline ends. CDR3 region: CASSGGTSLGTGELFF. In DNA, the CDR3 is TGTGCCAGTAGTGGGGGGACTTCCCTCGGGACCGGGGAGCTGTTTTTT.

The CDR3 sequence: CAWSHGQNEKLFF. The CDR3 region has the DNA TGTGCCTGGAGTCACGGACAGAATGAAAAACTGTTTTTT. V is TRBV30 and J is TRBJ1-4; D is perhaps TRBD1 (6 bases). This CDR3 has 13 residues. Germline V gives CDR1 GTSNPN, CDR2 SVGIG (reference sequence). Trimming removed 2 bases at V and 5 bases at J, with 9 bases between.

The gene calls are TRBV30 and TRBJ1-4; 9 bases align to TRBD1. CDR1 and CDR2 from the germline V gene are GTSNPN and SVGIG (reference sequence). Trimming cost V 5 bases and J 9 bases; bases outside gene matches: 10. This CDR3 contains 14 residues. CDR3 DNA: TGTGCCTGGGGGATACAGGGGGCAGGGAAAAAACTGTTTTTT. This gives the protein CAWGIQGAGKKLFF. Variable domain in full (rest from reference TRBV30 and TRBJ1-4): SQTIHQWPATLVQPVGSPLSLECTVEGTSNPNLYWYRQAAGRGLQLLFYSVGIGQISSEVPQNLSASRPQDRQFILSSKKLLLSDSGFYLCAWGIQGAGKKLFFGSGTQLSVL.

V is TRBV7-2 and J is TRBJ1-3; D call uncertain. CDR1 SGHTA and CDR2 FQGNSA come from the germline V gene. This CDR3 spans 14 amino acids. V was pared by 3 bases and J by 9 bases, with 15 bases between. CDR3 in amino acids: CASSFGGGGSTIYF. The CDR3 DNA reads TGTGCCAGCAGCTTTGGAGGTGGTGGGAGCACCATATATTTT.

The V and J genes are TRBV29-1 and TRBJ2-3, with 7 bases that match TRBD2. Germline V gene data show CDR1 as SQVTM and CDR2 as ANQGSEA. J gave up 2 bases and V 8 bases, and 7 bases lay outside the gene matches. The CDR3 is made up of 13 amino acids. CDR3 DNA: TGCAGCCATGGGGGGGGGAACACAGATACGCAGTATTTT. This encodes CSHGGGNTDTQYF.

The V call is TRBV7-8, the J call TRBJ2-3, with D unclear. The V and J ends lost 6 bases and 3 bases respectively, with 4 bases between them. CDR3 length: 11 residues. The germline CDR1 and CDR2 sequences are SGHVS and FQNEAQ. CDR3 nucleotides: TGTGCCAGCAGGTTAACAGATACGCAGTATTTT. Translation gives CASRLTDTQYF.

The chain couples TRBV30 to TRBJ1-1, with D perhaps TRBD1 (6 bases). V dropped 4 bases and J dropped 4 bases, with 13 bases sitting between them. The V gene's germline CDR1 is GTSNPN and CDR2 SVGIG (reference sequence). This CDR3 is 13 amino acids long. The DNA for the CDR3 is TGTGCCTGGACCTTAGGGGGTGGCACTGAAGCTTTCTTT. Translating it yields CAWTLGGGTEAFF.

This chain links TRBV4-2 with TRBJ2-5, with 9 bases lining up with TRBD2. The J segment lost 3 bases and the V segment lost 0 bases, leaving 8 bases of the junction unmatched. CDR3 length equals 17 residues. Germline CDR1 and CDR2: LGHNA and YNFKEQ. The CDR3 protein is CASSQDGGSGGKETQYF. The CDR3 DNA follows: TGTGCCAGCAGCCAAGATGGGGGTAGCGGGGGAAAAGAGACCCAGTACTTC.

V and J are TRBV6-1 and TRBJ1-1; D not resolved. The germline gives CDR1 MNHNS, CDR2 SASEGT. The CDR3 is 11 residues long. Trimming pared 2 bases from V and 11 bases from J, leaving 9 bases between. DNA of the CDR3: TGTGCCAGCAGTGAATTGGAGGAGGCTTTCTTT. It translates to CASSELEEAFF.

In its sample, this clone was seen once. V gene TRBV6-5 combines with J gene TRBJ1-1, with 7 bases identical to TRBD1. There are 14 residues in the CDR3. Germline lookup yields CDR1 MNHEY and CDR2 SVGAGI. The J segment lost 5 bases and the V segment lost 0 bases, leaving 3 bases of the junction unmatched. The CDR3 nucleotides read TGTGCCAGCAGTTACTCTCAGGGGGGGACTGAAGCTTTCTTT. Residues: CASSYSQGGTEAFF.

The chain uses TRBV4-2 and TRBJ1-5; TRBD1 is a possible D gene (5 bases). The CDR3 spans 12 residues. Deletions cut 3 bases from V and 7 bases from J, with 7 bases between. Per the germline V gene, CDR1 is LGHNA and CDR2 is YNFKEQ. CDR3 DNA sequence: TGTGCCAGCAGCCAGGACACGCAGCCCCAGCATTTT. The encoded protein is CASSQDTQPQHF.

The chain carries TRBV2 and TRBJ2-5; 13 bases line up with TRBD2. Trimming took 6 bases from V and 1 from J; bases not matched to a gene: 5. Germline V gene lookup returns CDR1 SNHLY and CDR2 FYNNEI. CDR3 size: 16 residues. In DNA, the CDR3 is TGTGCCAGCAGCATGACTAGCGGGGGGATCCAAGAGACCCAGTACTTC. This translates into CASSMTSGGIQETQYF.

This rearrangement joins TRBV6-1 to TRBJ2-7, with a weak D call TRBD2 (7 bases). Germline-derived CDR1 and CDR2 are MNHNS and SASEGT. The CDR3 is made up of 14 amino acids. The V gene lost 4 bases and the J gene lost 4 bases, with 14 bases spanning the gap. The CDR3 coding sequence is TGTGCCAGCAGTGGCCTGAGGGGGGGGTACGAGCAGTACTTC. Translating it yields CASSGLRGGYEQYF.

V usage is TRBV7-9 and J usage is TRBJ2-7; possible D gene TRBD1, 6 bases. Germline lookup yields CDR1 SEHNR and CDR2 FQNEAQ (reference sequence). Trimming removed 5 bases from V and 0 bases from J, with 14 bases in between. CDR3 length equals 15 residues. The CDR3 DNA reads TGTGCCAGCAGCCCCGTTGGACAGAACTCCTACGAGCAGTACTTC. Amino acids: CASSPVGQNSYEQYF.

The chain links TRBV5-1 to TRBJ1-2; 8 bases match TRBD1. Germline V gene data show CDR1 as SGHRS and CDR2 as YFSETQ. The CDR3 consists of 15 residues. The V and J ends lost 0 bases and 6 bases, in that order; junction bases with no gene match: 7. The CDR3 DNA reads as TGCGCCAGCAGCTTGGGGGCAGGGGGCCATCATGGCTACACCTTC. It encodes CASSLGAGGHHGYTF.

This clone was counted once. The chain carries TRBV19 and TRBJ1-1; 9 positions match TRBD1. In germline, CDR1 is LNHDA, CDR2 SQIVND (reference sequence). The trim removed 0 bases at V and 2 bases at J, leaving 7 bases unmatched. The CDR3 has 17 residues. The CDR3 loop reads CASSIDLRQGENTEAFF. CDR3 sequence (DNA): TGTGCCAGTAGTATAGATCTCAGACAGGGGGAAAACACTGAAGCTTTCTTT.

The V and J genes are TRBV9 and TRBJ2-3; 8 bases are a match to TRBD2. Germline V gene sequence: CDR1 SGDLS, CDR2 YYNGEE. The CDR3 covers 16 residues. J gave up 0 bases and V 4 bases, and 7 bases lay outside the gene matches. In DNA, the CDR3 is TGTGCCAGCAGCCTGCGCGGGGGGTTTAGCACAGATACGCAGTATTTT. Amino acid sequence: CASSLRGGFSTDTQYF.

This chain's CDR3 is CASSPGLEDTQYF. The CDR3, as DNA: TGTGCCAGTAGTCCCGGACTAGAGGATACCCAGTACTTC. The chain is built from TRBV19 and TRBJ2-5; 7 bases are a match to TRBD2. The ends lost 5 bases at V and 8 bases at J; junction bases unmatched: 8. The germline gives CDR1 LNHDA, CDR2 SQIVND (reference sequence). The CDR3 runs 13 residues.

The CDR3 region is CASSLSMGGPGDTQYF. The CDR3 bases are TGCGCCAGCAGCTTGAGTATGGGGGGGCCTGGAGATACGCAGTATTTT. The chain uses TRBV5-1 and TRBJ2-3, with D possibly TRBD2 on 7 matching bases. CDR3 length equals 16 residues. Germline lookup yields CDR1 SGHRS and CDR2 YFSETQ. V gave up 1 base and J gave up 5 bases, with 17 bases separating them.